These 32 T cell receptor beta chains came from one sample sequenced in a study of blood T cell repertoires in COVID-19. Data came from immunoSEQ multiplex PCR; TCRdb stores just in-frame clones and leaves some out. The data contain roughly 70,000 clones, 80% to 90% of them singletons. Sequencing was performed on peripheral blood. The receptors here all came from a woman between 45 and 65 years old with active COVID-19.

CDR3 in amino acids: CASSPAQAALTYEQYF. For the CDR3, the DNA is TGTGCCAGCTCACCCGCACAGGCGGCGTTGACCTACGAGCAGTACTTC. J is TRBJ2-7 and V is TRBV18; D might be TRBD1 (5 bases). The germline gives CDR1 KGHSH, CDR2 LQKENI. This CDR3 spans 16 amino acids. V was pared by 3 bases and J by 2 bases, with 17 bases between.

The J gene is TRBJ2-7, the V gene TRBV28; TRBD1 might be the D (5 bases). Between the trimmed V and J ends, which lost 10 bases and 6 bases, there was a span of 19 bases. Germline-derived CDR1 and CDR2 are MDHEN and SYDVKM. The CDR3 is made up of 13 amino acids. CDR3 DNA: TGTGCCACCCGACCAGGGCAGGGTGGCGAGCAGTACTTC. Its translation: CATRPGQGGEQYF.

The gene calls are TRBV24-1 and TRBJ1-2; D gene uncertain. V was trimmed by 8 bases and J by 7 bases, leaving 16 bases between them. The CDR3 has 13 amino acids. Germline CDR1 and CDR2: KGHDR and SFDVKD. In nucleotides, the CDR3 is TGTGCCACCACAAGTGGGCCCGGTGGTGGCTACACCTTC. This translates into CATTSGPGGGYTF.

The chain employs TRBV6-6 and TRBJ2-7; 8 nucleotides line up with TRBD2. Trimming removed 6 bases from V and 2 bases from J; junction bases left unmatched: 12. Germline V lookup: CDR1 MNHNY, CDR2 SVGAGI (reference sequence). The CDR3 loop spans 16 amino acids. CDR3 protein: CASSPQGSGIAYEQYF. In DNA form, the CDR3 reads TGTGCCAGCAGCCCCCAAGGTAGCGGGATCGCCTACGAGCAGTACTTC.

The genes are TRBV20-1 and TRBJ2-7; D possibly corresponds to TRBD1 (5 bases). The CDR3 sequence is 13 residues long. Germline CDR1 and CDR2: DFQATT and SNEGSKA (reference sequence). The germline V and J ends were trimmed by 3 bases and 1 base, with 10 bases remaining between them. The CDR3 nucleotides read TGCAGTGCTAGTAAGACAGCTTCCTACGAGCAGTACTTC. Translation gives CSASKTASYEQYF.

The sample holds one count of this clone. The genes are TRBV10-3 and TRBJ1-1; 10 positions agree with TRBD1. After removal of 6 bases from V and 7 bases from J, the junction contained 8 bases not matched to a gene. Germline values: CDR1 ENHRY, CDR2 SYGVKD. The CDR3 is made up of 14 amino acids. CDR3 residues: CAISLTGGAGEAFF. In nucleotides, the CDR3 is TGTGCCATCAGCCTGACAGGGGGCGCAGGTGAAGCTTTCTTT.

The rearrangement uses TRBV14 and TRBJ2-5; the D is unclear. V was pared by 1 base and J by 4 bases, with 4 bases between. Germline-derived CDR1 and CDR2 are SGHDN and FVKESK. This CDR3 is built from 12 residues. The CDR3 spells CASSQVSETQYF. The CDR3 coding sequence is TGTGCCAGCAGCCAAGTATCAGAGACCCAGTACTTC.

V and J are TRBV10-2 and TRBJ1-2; 7 bases are a match to TRBD1. Germline V gene lookup returns CDR1 WSHSY and CDR2 SAAADI. The CDR3 runs to 12 residues. The V gene end was trimmed by 8 bases and the J gene end by 4 bases; junction bases not matched to a gene: 4. CDR3 DNA sequence: TGCGCCAGCTGGGGACAGATCTATGGCTACACCTTC. This sequence encodes CASWGQIYGYTF.

The V call is TRBV29-1, the J call TRBJ2-7; TRBD2 aligns across 8 bases. Germline lookup yields CDR1 SQVTM and CDR2 ANQGSEA. J gave up 5 bases and V 6 bases, and 6 bases lay outside the gene matches. This CDR3 contains 12 residues. CDR3 residues: CSVPGRGNEQYF. The CDR3 DNA is TGCAGCGTGCCCGGGAGGGGGAACGAGCAGTACTTC.

The rearrangement links TRBV4-1 to TRBJ2-2; no definite D call. V shed 0 bases and J shed 0 bases, with 8 bases lying between them. Germline V gene lookup returns CDR1 MGHRA and CDR2 YSYEKL. The CDR3 spans 16 residues. DNA of the CDR3: TGCGCCAGCAGCCAAGAGGTCGGAGCGAACACCGGGGAGCTGTTTTTT. The encoded protein is CASSQEVGANTGELFF.

V gene TRBV5-4 combines with J gene TRBJ2-5, with a weak D call TRBD2 (5 bases). V lost 0 bases, J lost 4 bases, and 13 bases lay in between. CDR1 and CDR2 (germline): SGHNT, YYREEE (reference sequence). The CDR3 sequence is 15 residues long. This chain's CDR3 is CASSLVGNAGETQYF. The DNA for the CDR3 is TGTGCCAGCAGCTTGGTCGGGAACGCGGGAGAGACCCAGTACTTC. The variable domain in full, completed from reference TRBV5-4 and TRBJ2-5, reads ETGVTQSPTHLIKTRGQQVTLRCSSQSGHNTVSWYQQALGQGPQFIFQYYREEENGRGNFPPRFSGLQFPNYSSELNVNALELDDSALYLCASSLVGNAGETQYFGPGTRLLVL.

This CDR3 reads CATSDYSGRGADTQYF. CDR3 bases: TGTGCCACCAGTGATTATAGCGGGAGAGGGGCAGATACGCAGTATTTT. The chain recombines TRBV24-1 with TRBJ2-3, with 9 nucleotides matching TRBD2. Per the germline V gene, CDR1 is KGHDR and CDR2 is SFDVKD. Trimming removed 2 bases from V and 4 bases from J; junction bases left unmatched: 6. The CDR3 extends over 16 amino acids.

The CDR3, as DNA: TGTGCCAGCAGCGTAGTAGGGACATATGACACCGGGGAGCTGTTTTTT. Its protein product is CASSVVGTYDTGELFF. The rearrangement joins TRBV9 to TRBJ2-2; TRBD1 is a possible D gene (6 bases). Germline lookup yields CDR1 SGDLS and CDR2 YYNGEE. V lost 0 bases, J lost 3 bases, and 12 bases lay in between. This CDR3 contains 16 residues.

The genes are TRBV5-6 and TRBJ2-3, with 8 bases identical to TRBD2. This CDR3 comprises 15 residues. Germline V CDR1 and CDR2: SGHDT, YYEEEE. Germline trimming cut 4 bases from V and 0 bases from J; bases unmatched to any gene: 4. In DNA, the CDR3 is TGTGCCAGCAGCAGAGGCGGGAGGAGCACAGATACGCAGTATTTT. Translation: CASSRGGRSTDTQYF.

This chain uses TRBV12-5 with TRBJ2-7, with D maybe TRBD2 (5 bases). The V end lost 0 bases, the J end lost 5 bases, and 11 bases lay between the germline ends. The CDR3 sequence is 14 residues long. Germline CDR1 reads LGHNT; CDR2 reads FRNRAP. As DNA, the CDR3 is TGTGCTAGTGGTTTGGTAGAGGGAAGGGACGAGCAGTACTTC. Encoded protein: CASGLVEGRDEQYF.

The genes are TRBV3-1 (or the pseudogene TRBV3-2) and TRBJ2-7; D ambiguous. V lost 2 bases, J lost 6 bases, and 14 bases lay in between. Germline values: CDR1 LGHDT, CDR2 YNNKEL (reference sequence). The CDR3 contains 14 residues. CDR3 residues: CASSQQAHPSEQYF. CDR3 bases: TGTGCCAGCAGCCAACAGGCACACCCTTCCGAGCAGTACTTC.

The gene calls are TRBV5-4 and TRBJ2-1; 7 nucleotides agree with TRBD2. Germline loops: CDR1 SGHNT, CDR2 YYREEE (reference sequence). V lost 4 bases to trimming and J lost 2 bases; unmatched junction nucleotides: 9. The CDR3 is made up of 16 amino acids. Here the CDR3 DNA reads TGTGCCAGCAGCGACGACCTAGCGGAACCCTACAATGAGCAGTTCTTC. Protein: CASSDDLAEPYNEQFF. The variable domain in full, completed from reference TRBV5-4 and TRBJ2-1, reads ETGVTQSPTHLIKTRGQQVTLRCSSQSGHNTVSWYQQALGQGPQFIFQYYREEENGRGNFPPRFSGLQFPNYSSELNVNALELDDSALYLCASSDDLAEPYNEQFFGPGTRLTVL.

The chain is built from TRBV6-1 and TRBJ2-1; 13 nucleotides match TRBD2. With V trimmed by 6 bases and J by 7 bases, 3 bases remained unmatched. Germline CDR1 is MNHNS and CDR2 is SASEGT. CDR3 size: 14 residues. This CDR3 is CASSLTSGRNEQFF. CDR3 DNA sequence: TGTGCCAGCAGCCTGACTAGCGGGAGGAATGAGCAGTTCTTC.

The V and J genes are TRBV7-6 and TRBJ2-7, with D perhaps TRBD2 (6 bases). The germline V and J ends were trimmed by 7 bases and 7 bases, with 26 bases remaining between them. The CDR3 is 16 amino acids. The germline gives CDR1 SGHVS, CDR2 FNYEAQ. For the CDR3, the DNA is TGTGCCAGCACCCTGGGGGTCTTAGCGGCGGGTGGAGAGCAGTACTTC. Translation gives CASTLGVLAAGGEQYF.

A few counts support this clone. The chain uses TRBV24-1 and TRBJ2-7; possible D gene TRBD1, 7 bases. Germline CDR1 is KGHDR and CDR2 is SFDVKD. Trimming removed 3 bases at V and 3 bases at J, with 14 bases between. CDR3 size: 15 residues. Here the CDR3 DNA reads TGTGCCACCAGTGATCCCCGACAGGGAGGCTACGAGCAGTACTTC. This translates into CATSDPRQGGYEQYF.

The gene calls are TRBV19 and TRBJ1-4; D is perhaps TRBD1 (5 bases). CDR1 is LNHDA and CDR2 is SQIVND in the germline V gene (reference sequence). The length of the CDR3 is 14 residues. Deletions cut 10 bases from V and 4 bases from J, with 16 bases between. The CDR3, as DNA: TGTGCCACTGGATTACGTCAGGGTAATGAAAAACTGTTTTTT. Its protein is CATGLRQGNEKLFF. Looking up the rest from reference TRBV19 and TRBJ1-4 gives the full variable domain: DGGITQSPKYLFRKEGQNVTLSCEQNLNHDAMYWYRQDPGQGLRLIYYSQIVNDFQKGDIAEGYSVSREKKESFPLTVTSAQKNPTAFYLCATGLRQGNEKLFFGSGTQLSVL.

The chain links TRBV7-9 to TRBJ2-7; D is perhaps TRBD2 (5 bases). Per germline, CDR1 SEHNR and CDR2 FQNEAQ (reference sequence). V was shortened by 6 bases and J by 2 bases, with 17 bases between the two germline ends. There are 15 residues in the CDR3. CDR3 DNA sequence: TGTGCCAGCAGACCCCTCCCCCCCGGGGCCTACGAGCAGTACTTC. It is translated as CASRPLPPGAYEQYF.

V and J are TRBV5-1 and TRBJ2-5; 10 nucleotides line up with TRBD2. The germline V gene encodes CDR1 SGHRS and CDR2 YFSETQ. The junction had 0 bases not matched to a gene; V was cut back by 0 bases and J by 4 bases. CDR3 length: 14 residues. The CDR3 bases are TGCGCCAGCAGCTTGGGACTAGCGGGAGAGACCCAGTACTTC. This translates into CASSLGLAGETQYF.

This sequence joins TRBV2 and TRBJ2-2, with TRBD2 matching 7 bases. Germline assignment: CDR1 SNHLY and CDR2 FYNNEI. Trimming took 7 bases from V and 1 from J; bases not matched to a gene: 3. CDR3 size: 14 residues. CDR3 DNA sequence: TGTGCCAGCAAGAGCGGGGTGAACACCGGGGAGCTGTTTTTT. This sequence encodes CASKSGVNTGELFF.

This clone was recorded only once. DNA of the CDR3: TGTGCCAGCAGACCAAAAGCGCGGGTGGGGGGCTACACCTTC. Protein product: CASRPKARVGGYTF. The rearrangement uses TRBV28 and TRBJ1-2; no firm D call. V lost 6 bases and J lost 8, with 19 bases in between. The CDR3 loop spans 14 amino acids. Germline CDR1 reads MDHEN; CDR2 reads SYDVKM.

The chain employs TRBV11-3 and TRBJ2-3; no clear D. This CDR3 has 12 residues. The V gene's germline CDR1 is SGHNT and CDR2 YENEEA. Trimming shortened V by 3 bases and J by 4 bases, and 5 bases separated the two germline ends. The CDR3 loop reads CASSFYADTQYF. CDR3 bases: TGTGCCAGCAGCTTTTATGCAGATACGCAGTATTTT. Complete variable domain (other parts from reference TRBV11-3 and TRBJ2-3): EAGVVQSPRYKIIEKKQPVAFWCNPISGHNTLYWYLQNLGQGPELLIRYENEEAVDDSQLPKDRFSAERLKGVDSTLKIQPAELGDSAVYLCASSFYADTQYFGPGTRLTVL.

The chain has TRBV9 and TRBJ1-3, with D perhaps matching TRBD1 (5 bases). The CDR3 is 14 residues long. CDR1 and CDR2 from the germline V gene are SGDLS and YYNGEE. V gave up 7 bases and J gave up 4 bases, with 15 bases separating them. CDR3 DNA sequence: TGTGCCAGCGGGAGGGACCTTGGGGGAAACACCATATATTTT. The encoded protein is CASGRDLGGNTIYF.

The J gene is TRBJ1-2, the V gene TRBV27, with TRBD1 matching over 7 bases. Germline trimming cut 8 bases from V and 7 bases from J; bases unmatched to any gene: 34. CDR1 is MNHEY, CDR2 SMNVEV, per germline (reference sequence). This CDR3 has 21 residues. In DNA, the CDR3 is TGTGCCAGCCTTCCCAGCAGTTTATATCGAGTCAGGGGGATCACCCACGGTGGCTACACCTTC. Amino acid sequence: CASLPSSLYRVRGITHGGYTF.

The chain links TRBV7-8 to TRBJ1-1; D is undetermined. V lost 5 bases and J 4 bases, leaving 5 bases between the germline ends. The CDR3 contains 11 residues. Germline lookup yields CDR1 SGHVS and CDR2 FQNEAQ. CDR3 in DNA: TGTGCCAGCAGCCGGGCCACTGAAGCTTTCTTT. Its protein is CASSRATEAFF.

The chain links TRBV6-5 to TRBJ1-6, with D possibly being TRBD1 (6 bases). Looked up from germline, CDR1 is MNHEY and CDR2 is SVGAGI. The CDR3 is made up of 15 amino acids. V gave up 0 bases and J gave up 11 bases, with 14 bases separating them. CDR3 in amino acids: CASSYSSRGGPPLHF. The CDR3 bases are TGTGCCAGCAGTTACTCCTCCAGGGGAGGGCCACCCCTCCACTTT.

CDR3 nucleotide sequence: TGTGCCAGCAGTGAAGCGCTAGGAGCGAAAGACTACGAGCAGTACTTC. It yields the protein CASSEALGAKDYEQYF. This chain joins TRBV6-1 and TRBJ2-7, with D hard to call. Germline V lookup: CDR1 MNHNS, CDR2 SASEGT. The CDR3 spans 16 residues. Deletions cut 0 bases from V and 3 bases from J, with 15 bases between.

The chain uses TRBV29-1 and TRBJ2-7; D perhaps matches TRBD1 (6 bases). Looked up from germline, CDR1 is SQVTM and CDR2 is ANQGSEA. This CDR3 region has 12 residues. Deletions cut 7 bases from V and 5 bases from J, with 15 bases between. The CDR3 loop reads CSAVRGSNEQYF. CDR3 bases: TGCAGCGCTGTAAGGGGGTCGAACGAGCAGTACTTC.